The 2 T cell receptor beta chains below come from one sample, sequenced in a study of cytomegalovirus exposure and HLA in healthy donors (dated by TCRdb to 2015 to 2018). Receptor libraries were prepared by the immunoSEQ multiplex PCR assay. For the multiplex PCR, a mixture combining 60 forward primers for TCR Vbeta segments and 13 reverse primers for TCR Jbeta segments was used. In its TCRdb copy, this immuneACCESS table keeps in-frame sequences only and misses some clones. Where compared with another copy, unresolved V genes explain less than half of these, and the others have no known cause. The sample table shows roughly 160,000 clones, and 78% are seen once. 2.5% to 3.5% of the sample lies in the top ten. Sample: PBMCs. Receptor source: a woman in her forties or fifties in good health and CMV-seropositive.

CDR3 bases: TGCAGCGTTGCGCGGCAGAGCCCCTATGGCTACACCTTC. Its protein product is CSVARQSPYGYTF. This rearrangement joins TRBV29-1 to TRBJ1-2; D gene ambiguous. The CDR3 spans 13 residues. Trimming stripped 4 bases from V and 4 bases from J, with 13 bases between. The V gene's germline CDR1 is SQVTM and CDR2 ANQGSEA.

CDR3 sequence reads: CASSLLGGGEDYEQYF. The CDR3 region has the DNA TGCGCCAGCAGCCTCCTGGGAGGCGGGGAGGACTACGAGCAGTACTTC. The chain carries TRBV4-3 and TRBJ2-7; tentative D call: TRBD2 (6 bases). The germline V gene encodes CDR1 LGHNA and CDR2 YSLEER. CDR3 length: 16 amino acids. Trimming left V 4 bases short and J 3 bases short, with 19 bases between.